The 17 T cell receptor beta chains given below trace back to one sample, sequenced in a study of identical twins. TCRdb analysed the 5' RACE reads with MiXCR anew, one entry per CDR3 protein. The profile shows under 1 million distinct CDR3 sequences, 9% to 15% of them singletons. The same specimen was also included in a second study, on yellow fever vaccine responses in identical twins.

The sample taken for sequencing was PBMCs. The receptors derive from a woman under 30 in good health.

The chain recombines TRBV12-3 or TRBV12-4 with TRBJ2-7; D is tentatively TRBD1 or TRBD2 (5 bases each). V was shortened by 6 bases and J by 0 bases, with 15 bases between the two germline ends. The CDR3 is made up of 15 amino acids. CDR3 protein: CASSPQRGTSYEQYF. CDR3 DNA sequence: TGTGCCAGCAGCCCCCAGAGGGGAACCTCCTACGAGCAGTACTTC.

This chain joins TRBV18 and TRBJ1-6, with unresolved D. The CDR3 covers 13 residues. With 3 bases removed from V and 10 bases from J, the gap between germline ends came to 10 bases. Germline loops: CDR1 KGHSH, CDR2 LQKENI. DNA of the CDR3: TGTGCCAGCTCACCGTTAGGTAACTCACCCCTCCACTTT. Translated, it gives CASSPLGNSPLHF.

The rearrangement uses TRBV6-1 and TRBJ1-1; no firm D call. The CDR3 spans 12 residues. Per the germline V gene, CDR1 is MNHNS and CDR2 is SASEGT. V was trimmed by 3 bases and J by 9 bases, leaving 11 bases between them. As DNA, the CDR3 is TGTGCCAGCAGTGAGAGAAAACTTAAAGCTTTCTTT. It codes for CASSERKLKAFF.

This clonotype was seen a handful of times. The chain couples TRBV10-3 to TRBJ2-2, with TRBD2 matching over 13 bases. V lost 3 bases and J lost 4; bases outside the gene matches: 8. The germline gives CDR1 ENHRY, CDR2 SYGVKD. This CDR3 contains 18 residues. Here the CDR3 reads CAISDFQGLAGVTGELFF. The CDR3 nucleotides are TGTGCCATCAGTGATTTCCAAGGACTAGCGGGAGTCACCGGGGAGCTGTTTTTT.

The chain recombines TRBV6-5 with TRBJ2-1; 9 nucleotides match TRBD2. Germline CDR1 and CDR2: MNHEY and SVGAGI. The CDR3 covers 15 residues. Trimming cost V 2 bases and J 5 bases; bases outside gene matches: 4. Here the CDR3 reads CASSYTAGGHNEQFF. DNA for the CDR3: TGTGCCAGCAGTTACACAGCGGGAGGACACAATGAGCAGTTCTTC.

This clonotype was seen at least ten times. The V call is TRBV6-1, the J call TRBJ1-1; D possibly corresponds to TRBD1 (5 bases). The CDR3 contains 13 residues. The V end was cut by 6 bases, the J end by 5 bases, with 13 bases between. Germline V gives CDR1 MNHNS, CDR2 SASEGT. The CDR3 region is CASRRDWETEAFF. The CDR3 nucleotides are TGTGCCAGCAGAAGGGACTGGGAAACTGAAGCTTTCTTT.

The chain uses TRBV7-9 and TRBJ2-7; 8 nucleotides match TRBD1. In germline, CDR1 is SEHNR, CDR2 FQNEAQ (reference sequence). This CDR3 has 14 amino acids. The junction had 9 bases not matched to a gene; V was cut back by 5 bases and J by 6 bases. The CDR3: CASSPQGAMGEQYV. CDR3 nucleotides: TGTGCCAGCAGCCCCCAGGGGGCGATGGGCGAGCAGTACGTC.

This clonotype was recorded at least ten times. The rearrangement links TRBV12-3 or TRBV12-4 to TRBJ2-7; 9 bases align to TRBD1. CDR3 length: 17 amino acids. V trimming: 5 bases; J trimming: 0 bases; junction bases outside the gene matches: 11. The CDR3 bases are TGTGCCAGCAGTCCCTCGACAGGGGGTAGGGGCTCCTACGAGCAGTACGTC. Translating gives CASSPSTGGRGSYEQYV.

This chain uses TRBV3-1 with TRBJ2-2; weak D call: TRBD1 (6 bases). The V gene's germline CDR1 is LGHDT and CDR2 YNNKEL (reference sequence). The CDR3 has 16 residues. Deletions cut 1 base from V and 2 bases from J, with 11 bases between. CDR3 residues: CASSQGGTLNTGELFF. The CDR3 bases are TGTGCCAGCAGCCAAGGGGGGACACTTAACACCGGGGAGCTGTTTTTT.

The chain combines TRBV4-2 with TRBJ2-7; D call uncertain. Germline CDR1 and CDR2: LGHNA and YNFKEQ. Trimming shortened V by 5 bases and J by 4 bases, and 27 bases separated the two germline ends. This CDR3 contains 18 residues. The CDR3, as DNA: TGTGCCAGCAGCTCAAGTGGGTCGCCTTCATCCCCGCTGTACGAGCAGTACTTC. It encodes CASSSSGSPSSPLYEQYF.

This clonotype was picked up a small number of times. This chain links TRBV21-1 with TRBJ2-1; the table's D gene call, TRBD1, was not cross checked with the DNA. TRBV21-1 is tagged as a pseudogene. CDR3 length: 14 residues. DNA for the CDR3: TGTGCCAGCAGCAAAGTAGAGTGGACCCCGGGGCAGTTCTTC. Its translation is CASSKVEWTPGQFF.

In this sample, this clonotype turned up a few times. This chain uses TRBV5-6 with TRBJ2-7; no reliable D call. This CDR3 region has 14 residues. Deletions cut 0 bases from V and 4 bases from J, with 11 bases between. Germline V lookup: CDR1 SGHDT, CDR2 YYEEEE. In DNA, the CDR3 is TGTGCCAGCAGCTTGGCTCCGTACCTTTACGAGCAGTACTTC. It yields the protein CASSLAPYLYEQYF.

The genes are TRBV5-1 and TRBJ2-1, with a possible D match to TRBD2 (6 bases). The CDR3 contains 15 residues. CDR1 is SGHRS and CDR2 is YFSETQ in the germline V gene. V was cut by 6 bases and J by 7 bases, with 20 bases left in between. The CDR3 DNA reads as TGCGCCAGCAACAAGCTCTGGGGGGTCGGGAATGAGCAGTTCTTC. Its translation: CASNKLWGVGNEQFF.

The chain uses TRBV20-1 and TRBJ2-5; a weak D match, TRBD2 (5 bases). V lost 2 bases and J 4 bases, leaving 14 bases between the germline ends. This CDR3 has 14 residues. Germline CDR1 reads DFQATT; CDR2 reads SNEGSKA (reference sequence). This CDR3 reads CSARLALEGETQYF. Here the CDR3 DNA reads TGCAGTGCTAGACTAGCCCTAGAGGGAGAGACCCAGTACTTC.

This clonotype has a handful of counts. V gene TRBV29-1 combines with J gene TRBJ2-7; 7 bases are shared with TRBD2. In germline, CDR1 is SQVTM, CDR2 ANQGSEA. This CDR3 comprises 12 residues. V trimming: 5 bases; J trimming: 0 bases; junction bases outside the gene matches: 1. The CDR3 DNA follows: TGCAGCGTTACTAGCGACTCCTACGAGCAGTACTTC. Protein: CSVTSDSYEQYF.

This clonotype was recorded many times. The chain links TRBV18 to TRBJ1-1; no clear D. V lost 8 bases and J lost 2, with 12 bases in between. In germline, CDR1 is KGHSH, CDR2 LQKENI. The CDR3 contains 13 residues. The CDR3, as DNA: TGTGCCAGCAGCCCCCAGGAAAACACTGAAGCTTTCTTT. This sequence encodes CASSPQENTEAFF. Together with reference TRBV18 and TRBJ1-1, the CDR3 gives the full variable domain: NAGVMQNPRHLVRRRGQEARLRCSPMKGHSHVYWYRQLPEEGLKFMVYLQKENIIDESGMPKERFSAEFPKEGPSILRIQQVVRGDSAAYFCASSPQENTEAFFGQGTRLTVV.

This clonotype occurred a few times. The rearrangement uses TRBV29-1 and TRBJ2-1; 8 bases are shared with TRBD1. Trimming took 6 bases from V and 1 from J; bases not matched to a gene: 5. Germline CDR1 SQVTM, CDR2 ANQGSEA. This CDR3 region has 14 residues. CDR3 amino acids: CSVVGQASYNEQFF. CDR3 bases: TGCAGCGTCGTGGGACAGGCGTCCTACAATGAGCAGTTCTTC.